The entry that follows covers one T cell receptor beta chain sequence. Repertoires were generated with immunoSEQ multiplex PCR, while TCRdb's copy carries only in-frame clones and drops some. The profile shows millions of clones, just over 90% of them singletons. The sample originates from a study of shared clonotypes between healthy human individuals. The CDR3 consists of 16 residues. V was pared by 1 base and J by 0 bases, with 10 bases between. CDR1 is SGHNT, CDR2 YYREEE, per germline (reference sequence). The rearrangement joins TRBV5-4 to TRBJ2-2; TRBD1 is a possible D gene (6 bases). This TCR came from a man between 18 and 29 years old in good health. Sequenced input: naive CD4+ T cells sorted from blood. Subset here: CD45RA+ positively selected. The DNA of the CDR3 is TGTGCCAGCAGCTTGACAGGGTCCTCGAACACCGGGGAGCTGTTTTTT. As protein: CASSLTGSSNTGELFF.